Following are 19 T cell receptor beta chains from one sample sequenced in a study of T cells in localized non-small cell lung cancer. The data were produced by immunoSEQ multiplex PCR, yet TCRdb's version contains in-frame clones alone and is incomplete. The sample consists of roughly 50,000 clones, 80% to 95% of them appearing once. Material: peripheral blood, obtained before any cancer treatment. The receptors originated from a man aged 35-69 years with stage I lung adenocarcinoma.

The V and J genes are TRBV18 and TRBJ1-1; D uncertain. V was pared by 4 bases and J by 1 base, with 19 bases between. Germline CDR1 is KGHSH and CDR2 is LQKENI. The CDR3 covers 17 residues. The CDR3 protein is CASSLSLGDSQNTEAFF. The CDR3 DNA reads as TGTGCCAGCTCACTCTCTCTTGGGGATAGTCAGAACACTGAAGCTTTCTTT. The full variable domain, completed using reference TRBV18 and TRBJ1-1, is NAGVMQNPRHLVRRRGQEARLRCSPMKGHSHVYWYRQLPEEGLKFMVYLQKENIIDESGMPKERFSAEFPKEGPSILRIQQVVRGDSAAYFCASSLSLGDSQNTEAFFGQGTRLTVV.

The rearrangement joins TRBV5-4 to TRBJ2-1; 10 bases fit TRBD2. The CDR3 runs 15 residues. The V gene end was trimmed by 4 bases and the J gene end by 6 bases; junction bases not matched to a gene: 7. Germline V gene data show CDR1 as SGHNT and CDR2 as YYREEE (reference sequence). The CDR3 region has the DNA TGTGCCAGCAGCCCGACTAGCGGGTCCCTCAATGAGCAGTTCTTC. It encodes CASSPTSGSLNEQFF. The full variable domain, in which reference TRBV5-4 and TRBJ2-1 provide the parts outside the CDR3, is ETGVTQSPTHLIKTRGQQVTLRCSSQSGHNTVSWYQQALGQGPQFIFQYYREEENGRGNFPPRFSGLQFPNYSSELNVNALELDDSALYLCASSPTSGSLNEQFFGPGTRLTVL.

The V call is TRBV30, the J call TRBJ2-1, with 7 bases lining up with TRBD2. The germline V gene has CDR1 GTSNPN and CDR2 SVGIG (reference sequence). This CDR3 is built from 15 residues. J lost 8 bases, V lost 3 bases, and 13 bases had no gene match. For the CDR3, the DNA is TGTGCCTGGAGGGGGGTTGCGGGAGTCTTAGATGAGCAGTTCTTC. Translating it yields CAWRGVAGVLDEQFF.

The chain has TRBV5-1 and TRBJ2-2; 10 bases align to TRBD2. This CDR3 region has 21 residues. CDR1 is SGHRS and CDR2 is YFSETQ in the germline V gene. The J segment lost 3 bases and the V segment lost 0 bases, leaving 17 bases of the junction unmatched. DNA of the CDR3: TGCGCCAGCAGCTTGGAGGGGACGCTCTTCAGGACTAGCGGTGACACCGGGGAGCTGTTTTTT. Residues: CASSLEGTLFRTSGDTGELFF.

The CDR3 coding sequence is TGTGCCAGCAGCCTCCGGACTAGCCGAGGCGAGACCCAGTACTTC. Protein: CASSLRTSRGETQYF. The chain joins TRBV7-3 to TRBJ2-5; 8 nucleotides line up with TRBD2. V dropped 5 bases and J dropped 5; count of bases not matched to a gene: 10. Germline-derived CDR1 and CDR2 are SGHTA and FQGTGA. The length of the CDR3 is 15 residues.

The genes are TRBV7-9 and TRBJ2-1, with TRBD1 identical over 8 bases. This CDR3 comprises 13 residues. CDR1 is SEHNR, CDR2 FQNEAQ, per germline (reference sequence). The J segment lost 6 bases and the V segment lost 11 bases, leaving 9 bases of the junction unmatched. CDR3 DNA sequence: TGTGCCCCCGGACAGGGAACCGGCAATGAGCAGTTCTTC. Its translation: CAPGQGTGNEQFF.

V gene TRBV6-6 combines with J gene TRBJ1-5; the D is unclear. Germline V gene sequence: CDR1 MNHNY, CDR2 SVGAGI (reference sequence). This CDR3 region has 13 residues. V lost 2 bases and J 6 bases, leaving 8 bases between the germline ends. The DNA for the CDR3 is TGTGCCAGCAGTTACGGGGAGGGTCAGCCCCAGCATTTT. Translation gives CASSYGEGQPQHF.

The chain couples TRBV6-1 to TRBJ1-1, with D unclear. CDR3 length: 13 residues. Germline V gives CDR1 MNHNS, CDR2 SASEGT. Trimming left V 5 bases short and J 0 bases short, with 7 bases between. DNA for the CDR3: TGTGCCAGCAGTAGGGAGATGAACACTGAAGCTTTCTTT. This translates into CASSREMNTEAFF.

In this sample, this clone turned up a few times. The J gene is TRBJ2-1, the V gene TRBV5-1; perhaps TRBD1 as D (6 bases). There are 13 residues in the CDR3. V lost 4 bases, J lost 8 bases, and 13 bases lay in between. The germline V gene has CDR1 SGHRS and CDR2 YFSETQ. The CDR3 region is CASSQGHQDEQFF. The CDR3 DNA reads TGCGCCAGCAGCCAGGGACACCAAGATGAGCAGTTCTTC.

This chain connects TRBV27 to TRBJ2-7; D is unresolved. Germline values: CDR1 MNHEY, CDR2 SMNVEV (reference sequence). There are 15 residues in the CDR3. V shed 5 bases and J shed 0 bases, with 14 bases lying between them. CDR3 nucleotide sequence: TGTGCCAGCAGTCCTATAGACAAAACCTCCTACGAGCAGTACTTC. Translation gives CASSPIDKTSYEQYF.

The chain employs TRBV28 and TRBJ1-1, with unresolved D. Trimming took off 7 bases at V and 2 bases at J, with 14 bases between the two ends. In germline, CDR1 is MDHEN, CDR2 SYDVKM. The CDR3 has 14 residues. The CDR3 spells CASITQASNTEAFF. The CDR3 bases are TGTGCCAGCATTACCCAGGCGTCAAACACTGAAGCTTTCTTT.

The count of this clone is one. The gene calls are TRBV6-5 and TRBJ1-4; possibly TRBD1 for D (5 bases). V lost 6 bases and J lost 10, with 12 bases in between. From germline, CDR1 is MNHEY and CDR2 SVGAGI. CDR3 size: 12 residues. The CDR3 spells CASRGVEGKLFF. As DNA, the CDR3 is TGTGCCAGCAGGGGGGTTGAGGGAAAACTGTTTTTT.

The chain couples TRBV2 to TRBJ1-4; a weak D match, TRBD1 (6 bases). This CDR3 contains 13 residues. The germline V and J ends were trimmed by 7 bases and 8 bases, with 14 bases remaining between them. CDR1 SNHLY and CDR2 FYNNEI come from the germline V gene. The CDR3 protein is CASTYREREKLFF. Written as DNA, the CDR3 is TGTGCCAGCACTTACAGGGAACGGGAAAAACTGTTTTTT.

This sequence joins TRBV11-2 and TRBJ2-7, with no clear D. CDR1 is SGHAT and CDR2 is FQNNGV in the germline V gene. The V end was cut by 3 bases, the J end by 5 bases, with 2 bases between. The CDR3 extends over 10 amino acids. This CDR3 is CASSLDEQYF. The CDR3 nucleotides read TGTGCCAGCAGCTTGGACGAGCAGTACTTC.

The chain has TRBV5-6 and TRBJ2-1; 9 bases match TRBD2. The V gene's germline CDR1 is SGHDT and CDR2 YYEEEE. V shed 4 bases and J 8 bases; nucleotides not matched to a gene: 10. The CDR3 length is 15 residues. As DNA, the CDR3 is TGTGCCAGCAGCCACCGACTAGCGGCCCCCCATGAGCAGTTCTTC. As protein: CASSHRLAAPHEQFF.

This clone was observed once. The sample holds other DNA sequences that translate to the same CDR3. V is TRBV18 and J is TRBJ2-5; no definite D call. Looked up from germline, CDR1 is KGHSH and CDR2 is LQKENI. Deletions cut 2 bases from V and 2 bases from J, with 9 bases between. There are 14 residues in the CDR3. The CDR3 spells CASSPGQIQETQYF. The CDR3, as DNA: TGTGCCAGCTCACCAGGGCAGATTCAAGAGACCCAGTACTTC.

The chain links TRBV5-7 to TRBJ1-1; no reliable D call. TRBV5-7 is known as an ORF, though its function is uncertain. V was cut by 4 bases and J by 1 base, with 14 bases left in between. CDR3 length: 15 residues. CDR3 sequence reads: CASSPLGRRNTEAFF. CDR3 sequence (DNA): TGTGCCAGCAGCCCACTCGGCAGGAGGAACACTGAAGCTTTCTTT.

The chain employs TRBV5-1 and TRBJ1-4; a possible D gene is TRBD1 (5 bases). V was cut by 4 bases and J by 4 bases, with 14 bases left in between. The CDR3 sequence is 15 residues long. CDR1 and CDR2 (germline): SGHRS, YFSETQ. The CDR3 nucleotides are TGCGCCAGCAGCCCTGGCTCGGGGCGTAATGAAAAACTGTTTTTT. Translation: CASSPGSGRNEKLFF.

This chain joins TRBV5-5 and TRBJ2-3; no clear D gene. Trimming pared 4 bases from V and 6 bases from J, leaving 12 bases between. CDR1 is SGHKS, CDR2 YYEKEE, per germline (reference sequence). This CDR3 region has 13 residues. This chain's CDR3 is CASSLSFSDTQYF. DNA of the CDR3: TGTGCCAGCAGCCTCTCGTTCTCGGATACGCAGTATTTT.